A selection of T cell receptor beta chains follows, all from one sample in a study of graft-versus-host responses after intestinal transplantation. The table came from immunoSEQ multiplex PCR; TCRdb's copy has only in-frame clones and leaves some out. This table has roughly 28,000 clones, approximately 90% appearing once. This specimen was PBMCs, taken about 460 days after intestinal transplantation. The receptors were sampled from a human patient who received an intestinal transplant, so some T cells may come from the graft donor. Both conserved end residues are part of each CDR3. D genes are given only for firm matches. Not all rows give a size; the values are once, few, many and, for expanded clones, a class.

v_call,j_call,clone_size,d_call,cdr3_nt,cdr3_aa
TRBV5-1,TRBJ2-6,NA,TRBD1,TGCGCCAGCAGTTGGGACAGCATCTGGGGGGCCAACGTCCTGACTTTC,CASSWDSIWGANVLTF
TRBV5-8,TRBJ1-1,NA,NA,TGTGCCAGCAGCTCCCCCGGTCCTGGGACTGAAGCTTTCTTT,CASSSPGPGTEAFF
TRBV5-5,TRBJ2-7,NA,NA,TGTGCCAGCAGCCCCAGGACCCAACTTAGAGGCCCTTCCTACGAGCAGTACTTC,CASSPRTQLRGPSYEQYF
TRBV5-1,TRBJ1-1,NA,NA,TGCGCCAGCAGCTTGTGGGGGGGAAACACTGAAGCTTTCTTT,CASSLWGGNTEAFF
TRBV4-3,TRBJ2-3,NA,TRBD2,TGCGCCAGCAGCCAAGATCGGGGGGGCACAGATACGCAGTATTTT,CASSQDRGGTDTQYF
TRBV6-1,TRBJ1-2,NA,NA,TGTGCCAGCAGTGAATCGGGGAACTATGGCTACACCTTC,CASSESGNYGYTF
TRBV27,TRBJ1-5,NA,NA,TGTGCCAGCAGTTTAAGCTATAGCAATCAGCCCCAGCATTTT,CASSLSYSNQPQHF
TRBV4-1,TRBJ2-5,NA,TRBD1,TGCGCCAGCAGCCAACACCCGACAGGGTCACAAGAGACCCAGTACTTC,CASSQHPTGSQETQYF
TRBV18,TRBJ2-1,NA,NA,TGTGCCAGCTCACCAAAGGGGACCTCCTACAATGAGCAGTTCTTC,CASSPKGTSYNEQFF
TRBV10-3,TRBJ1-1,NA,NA,TGTGCCATCAGGGACGGGAACACTGAAGCTTTCTTT,CAIRDGNTEAFF
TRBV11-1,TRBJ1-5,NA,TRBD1,TGTGCCAGCAGCCCTACAGGGGGCAACAATCAGCCCCAGCATTTT,CASSPTGGNNQPQHF
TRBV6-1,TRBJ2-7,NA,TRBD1,TGTGCCAGCAGTGAAGTGGGGACAGGGAGACTTTCCTACGAGCAGTACTTC,CASSEVGTGRLSYEQYF
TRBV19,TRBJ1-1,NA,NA,TGTGCCAGTACCTGGGGGACTGAAGCTTTCTTT,CASTWGTEAFF
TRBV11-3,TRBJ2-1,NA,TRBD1,TGTGCCAGCAGCAACCGGGACAGGGTGAGTGAGCAGTTCTTC,CASSNRDRVSEQFF
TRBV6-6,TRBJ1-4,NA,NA,TGTGCCAGCAGTTCTCCCCGCAGGGCTAATGAAAAACTGTTTTTT,CASSSPRRANEKLFF
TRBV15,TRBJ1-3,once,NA,TGTGCCACCAGCAGTGGAAACACCATATATTTT,CATSSGNTIYF
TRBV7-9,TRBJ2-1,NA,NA,TGTGCCAGCAGCAGCCGGGACTACAATGAGCAGTTCTTC,CASSSRDYNEQFF
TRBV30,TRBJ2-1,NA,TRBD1,TGTGCCTGGAGTAGGGGACAGGGAGACAATGAGCAGTTCTTC,CAWSRGQGDNEQFF
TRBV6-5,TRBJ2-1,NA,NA,TGTGCCAGCAGTTTTAGGGGCCCCAATGAGCAGTTCTTC,CASSFRGPNEQFF
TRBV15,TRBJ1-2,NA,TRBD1,TGTGCCACCAGCAGAGATAGAGGACAGGGTTTTGGCTACACCTTC,CATSRDRGQGFGYTF
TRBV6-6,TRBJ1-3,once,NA,TGTGCCAGCAGTTACCAGTCCGCTGGAAACACCATATATTTT,CASSYQSAGNTIYF
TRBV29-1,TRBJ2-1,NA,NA,TGCAGCGTTGAAGGTGGGGTAACCCCTTACAATGAGCAGTTCTTC,CSVEGGVTPYNEQFF
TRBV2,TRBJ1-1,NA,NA,TGTGCCAGCAGTGCAGGCGCTGAAGCTTTCTTT,CASSAGAEAFF
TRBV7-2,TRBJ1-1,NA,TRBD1,TGTGCCAGCAGCTACAGGGGGTGGGACACTGAAGCTTTCTTT,CASSYRGWDTEAFF
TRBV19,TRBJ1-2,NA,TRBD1,TGTGCCAGTAGCTTGACAGGGGATGGCTACACCTTC,CASSLTGDGYTF
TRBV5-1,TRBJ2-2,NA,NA,TGCGCCAGCAGCTTTGGCGGGATAGGGGAGCTGTTTTTT,CASSFGGIGELFF
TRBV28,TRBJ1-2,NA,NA,TGTGCCAGCAGTTTTACCTATGGCTACACCTTC,CASSFTYGYTF
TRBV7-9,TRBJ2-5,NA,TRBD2,TGTGCCAGCAGCCTGGGGGGGATCCGTCAAGAGACCCAGTACTTC,CASSLGGIRQETQYF
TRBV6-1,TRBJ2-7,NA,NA,TGTGCCAGCAGTGCCAGGGGCTCCTACGAGCAGTACTTC,CASSARGSYEQYF
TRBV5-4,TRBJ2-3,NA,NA,TGTGCCAGCAGCCCCGGTGGGGGGTCTAGCACAGATACGCAGTATTTT,CASSPGGGSSTDTQYF
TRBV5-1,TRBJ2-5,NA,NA,TGCGCCAGCAGCACCAACCAAGAGACCCAGTACTTC,CASSTNQETQYF
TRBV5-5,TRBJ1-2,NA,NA,TGTGCCAGCAGCTTGGACAGGGCGAACTATGGCTACACCTTC,CASSLDRANYGYTF
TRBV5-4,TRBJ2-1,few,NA,TGTGCCAGCAGCTTGGTAGCAGGGGGGAATGAGCAGTTCTTC,CASSLVAGGNEQFF
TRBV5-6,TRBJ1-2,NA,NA,TGTGCCAGCAGTCCGGTAGCTAACTATGGCTACACCTTC,CASSPVANYGYTF
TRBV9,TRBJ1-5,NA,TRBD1,TGTGCCAGCAGCGTTACCGGGACAGGGGATCAGCCCCAGCATTTT,CASSVTGTGDQPQHF
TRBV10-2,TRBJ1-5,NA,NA,TGCGCCAGCAGTGAGTTGAACCCCCGGATTGGGCAGCCCCAGCATTTT,CASSELNPRIGQPQHF
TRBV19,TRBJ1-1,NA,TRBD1,TGTGCCAGTAGTATAGATAAAACAGGGGGCCCTGAAGCTTTCTTT,CASSIDKTGGPEAFF
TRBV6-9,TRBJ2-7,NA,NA,TGTGCCAGCAGTGAAGCGGCACCCAGTCCCTACGAGCAGTACTTC,CASSEAAPSPYEQYF
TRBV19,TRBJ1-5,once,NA,TGTGCCGTTAGTCCCGGCTGGGATCAGCCCCAGCATTTT,CAVSPGWDQPQHF
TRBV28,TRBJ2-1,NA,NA,TGTGCCGTGGCCGGGTCCTACAATGAGCAGTTCTTC,CAVAGSYNEQFF
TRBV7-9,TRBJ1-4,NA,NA,TGTGCCAGCAGCTTAGGAGGCTTAATAATGGAGGGACTGTTTTTT,CASSLGGLIMEGLFF
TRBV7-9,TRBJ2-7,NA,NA,TGTGCCAGCAGCCAAGGGGGATTAAACGAGCAGTACTTC,CASSQGGLNEQYF
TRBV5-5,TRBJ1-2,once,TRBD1,TGTGCCAGCGGCCGGGACAGGGTAGGCGGCTACACCTTC,CASGRDRVGGYTF
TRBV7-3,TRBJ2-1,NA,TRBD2,TGTGCCAGCAGCTTGAGCGGGAGGCCCTACAATGAGCAGTTCTTC,CASSLSGRPYNEQFF
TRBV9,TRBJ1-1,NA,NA,TGTGCCAGCAGCCCTCATCGGGCGGGCACTGAAGCTTTCTTT,CASSPHRAGTEAFF
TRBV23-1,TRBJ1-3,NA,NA,TGCGCCAGCCCGGACAGATTCTCTGGAAACACCATATATTTT,CASPDRFSGNTIYF
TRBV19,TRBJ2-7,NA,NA,TGTGCCAGTAGCCTCCGGAGAGGAGGCGAGCAGTACTTC,CASSLRRGGEQYF
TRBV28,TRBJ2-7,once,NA,TGTGCCAGCACCGCCCCGGCGGTCCCCTACGAGCAGTACTTC,CASTAPAVPYEQYF
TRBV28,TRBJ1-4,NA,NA,TGTGCCAGCAGGGGTAATGAAAAACTGTTTTTT,CASRGNEKLFF
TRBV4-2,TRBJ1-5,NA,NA,TGTGCCAGCAGCCAAACGAGTAACGGAGGGAAAAATCAGCCCCAGCATTTT,CASSQTSNGGKNQPQHF
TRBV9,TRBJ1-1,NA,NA,TGTGCCAGCTCCCGGACGAACACTGAAGCTTTCTTT,CASSRTNTEAFF
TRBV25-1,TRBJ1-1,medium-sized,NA,TGTGCCAGCAGTCAAGACCACTACACTGAAGCTTTCTTT,CASSQDHYTEAFF